The clone carrying this T cell receptor (beta chain) was counted a single time. Its antigen is unidentified. This record comes from a study of T cells in localized non-small cell lung cancer. Overall study results and limits: Adjacent uninvolved lung had the highest clonality, suggesting focused antigen responses. Prolonged overall survival went with higher T cell density in the blood.

The CDR3 is 16 amino acids. The V and J ends lost 4 bases and 2 bases, in that order; junction bases with no gene match: 4. CDR1 SGHNT and CDR2 YENEEA come from the germline V gene. Here immunoSEQ multiplex PCR was the method, and the copy in TCRdb shows in-frame clones only, minus some. The table has more than 2,000 clones, under 40% seen once. Adjacent lung tissue lacking atypia was obtained at a distance of at least 2 cm from the tumor margin. The receptor was isolated from a female donor over 55 with stage I squamous cell lung carcinoma. The sequenced sample was normal lung tissue next to the tumor, obtained before any cancer treatment. V usage is TRBV11-3 and J usage is TRBJ2-1, with 11 positions matching TRBD2. The CDR3, as DNA: TGTGCCAGCAGCTCCCCGACTAGCGGGGCCTACAATGAGCAGTTCTTC. Translated: CASSSPTSGAYNEQFF.